The 26 T cell receptor beta chains below all came from one sample that was sequenced in a study of cytomegalovirus exposure and HLA in healthy donors. It was with 60 Vbeta and 13 Jbeta primers that the PCR ran. Sequencing was performed with immunoSEQ multiplex PCR; in TCRdb, only in-frame clones are kept and a portion is missing. This specimen shows some 130,000 clones; the ten leading clones hold 1.7%. Sequenced input: PBMCs. The receptor set was obtained from a young man in good health and CMV-seronegative.

The V call is TRBV6-5, the J call TRBJ2-1, with 7 nucleotides matching TRBD1. The CDR3 is 13 residues long. In germline, CDR1 is MNHEY, CDR2 SVGAGI. V lost 5 bases to trimming and J lost 7 bases; unmatched junction nucleotides: 5. This CDR3 reads CASSVTGINEQFF. CDR3 sequence (DNA): TGTGCCAGCAGTGTGACAGGGATTAATGAGCAGTTCTTC.

The V and J genes are TRBV19 and TRBJ2-7, with D unclear. V lost 4 bases, J lost 2 bases, and 6 bases lay in between. Germline V gene sequence: CDR1 LNHDA, CDR2 SQIVND (reference sequence). The CDR3 consists of 12 residues. The CDR3 nucleotides are TGTGCCAGTAGTAGCGGAGCCTACGAGCAGTACTTC. This gives the protein CASSSGAYEQYF.

CDR3 in DNA: TGTGCCAGCAGCTCGATTGACTGGAACACTGAAGCTTTCTTT. This translates into CASSSIDWNTEAFF. The V call is TRBV7-9, the J call TRBJ1-1; D gene uncertain. Trimming removed 4 bases at V and 1 base at J, with 10 bases between. Germline CDR1 reads SEHNR; CDR2 reads FQNEAQ (reference sequence). The CDR3 loop spans 14 amino acids.

The gene calls are TRBV5-4 and TRBJ2-3; weak D call: TRBD2 (5 bases). The V gene's germline CDR1 is SGHNT and CDR2 YYREEE (reference sequence). The length of the CDR3 is 17 residues. Between the trimmed V and J ends, which lost 0 bases and 1 base, there was a span of 15 bases. CDR3 residues: CASSLAISSAGTDTQYF. In nucleotides, the CDR3 is TGTGCCAGCAGCTTGGCCATAAGTTCAGCGGGCACAGATACGCAGTATTTT.

CDR3 DNA: TGTGCCAGCAGCTCGGGACTAGCGGGACTAATGCACACAGATACGCAGTATTTT. The encoded protein is CASSSGLAGLMHTDTQYF. The J gene is TRBJ2-3, the V gene TRBV7-6, with TRBD2 matching 13 bases. V shed 4 bases, J shed 2 bases, and the junction held 9 bases outside the gene matches. Germline V gene sequence: CDR1 SGHVS, CDR2 FNYEAQ. This CDR3 comprises 18 residues. Full variable domain (missing parts from reference TRBV7-6 and TRBJ2-3): GAGVSQSPRYKVTKRGQDVALRCDPISGHVSLYWYRQALGQGPEFLTYFNYEAQQDKSGLPNDRFSAERPEGSISTLTIQRTEQRDSAMYRCASSSGLAGLMHTDTQYFGPGTRLTVL.

The chain carries TRBV14 and TRBJ2-3, with D unresolved. Germline-derived CDR1 and CDR2 are SGHDN and FVKESK. Trimming left V 4 bases short and J 8 bases short, with 13 bases between. This CDR3 spans 13 amino acids. The CDR3 nucleotides are TGTGCCAGCAGCCGATCAGGTTCAGGTACGCAGTATTTT. This translates into CASSRSGSGTQYF. Together with reference TRBV14 and TRBJ2-3, the CDR3 gives the full variable domain: EAGVTQFPSHSVIEKGQTVTLRCDPISGHDNLYWYRRVMGKEIKFLLHFVKESKQDESGMPNNRFLAERTGGTYSTLKVQPAELEDSGVYFCASSRSGSGTQYFGPGTRLTVL.

This chain uses TRBV5-4 with TRBJ1-2, with 7 bases identical to TRBD1. The CDR3 consists of 14 residues. CDR1 and CDR2 from the germline V gene are SGHNT and YYREEE (reference sequence). V trimming: 4 bases; J trimming: 8 bases; junction bases outside the gene matches: 11. This CDR3 reads CASSAPGQPGGYTF. Written as DNA, the CDR3 is TGTGCCAGCAGCGCACCGGGACAGCCGGGAGGCTACACCTTC.

The chain joins TRBV9 to TRBJ2-3; no definite D call. Trimming removed 0 bases at V and 3 bases at J, with 32 bases between. This CDR3 has 22 amino acids. Germline CDR1 reads SGDLS; CDR2 reads YYNGEE. CDR3 nucleotides: TGTGCCAGCAGCGTAGACCCCCCGGTGCGTGGAACTACCCCCCGCCAGACAGATACGCAGTATTTT. It encodes CASSVDPPVRGTTPRQTDTQYF.

DNA of the CDR3: TGTGCCAGCAGTGCCTCCGGGGGGTCCTACGAGCAGTACTTC. Protein sequence: CASSASGGSYEQYF. V gene TRBV27 combines with J gene TRBJ2-7; 7 bases fit TRBD2. This CDR3 is 14 amino acids long. The J segment lost 1 base and the V segment lost 5 bases, leaving 5 bases of the junction unmatched. Germline V lookup: CDR1 MNHEY, CDR2 SMNVEV (reference sequence).

This sequence joins TRBV25-1 and TRBJ2-5, with 8 positions matching TRBD1. The junction had 3 bases not matched to a gene; V was cut back by 4 bases and J by 2 bases. The CDR3 sequence is 14 residues long. Germline lookup yields CDR1 MGHDK and CDR2 SYGVNS. CDR3 in amino acids: CASSATGAQETQYF. The CDR3 DNA follows: TGTGCCAGCAGTGCGACAGGGGCACAAGAGACCCAGTACTTC.

The chain couples TRBV9 to TRBJ2-5; D is uncertain. Germline CDR1 is SGDLS and CDR2 is YYNGEE. The CDR3 consists of 13 residues. V gave up 7 bases and J gave up 2 bases, with 12 bases separating them. CDR3 residues: CASSRVQQETQYF. The CDR3 DNA reads as TGTGCCAGCTCCCGGGTACAACAAGAGACCCAGTACTTC.

This chain joins TRBV11-3 and TRBJ2-5; possible D gene TRBD2, 6 bases. The germline V and J ends were trimmed by 3 bases and 11 bases, with 16 bases remaining between them. The CDR3 is 13 residues long. CDR1 SGHNT and CDR2 YENEEA come from the germline V gene. CDR3 DNA sequence: TGTGCCAGCAGCTTGCAGTCCCTACGGGAGCAGTACTTC. Amino acids: CASSLQSLREQYF.

This chain links TRBV27 with TRBJ2-1; 7 nucleotides line up with TRBD2. With 3 bases clipped from V and 9 bases from J, the junction kept 17 bases outside the gene matches. CDR3 size: 17 residues. Germline CDR1 reads MNHEY; CDR2 reads SMNVEV (reference sequence). The CDR3 sequence: CASSFRSGVVFRGEQFF. As DNA, the CDR3 is TGTGCCAGCAGTTTTCGGAGCGGGGTAGTCTTTAGGGGTGAGCAGTTCTTC.

The V and J genes are TRBV28 and TRBJ2-7, with D maybe TRBD2 (6 bases). The germline V gene has CDR1 MDHEN and CDR2 SYDVKM. V gave up 4 bases and J gave up 2 bases, with 18 bases separating them. This CDR3 is 16 amino acids long. CDR3: CASSWGDSHATYEQYF. The CDR3 DNA is TGTGCCAGCAGTTGGGGGGATTCCCACGCAACCTACGAGCAGTACTTC.

The V gene is TRBV11-3, the J gene TRBJ2-7; 8 positions agree with TRBD2. V gave up 5 bases and J gave up 6 bases; unmatched junction bases: 15. This CDR3 is built from 16 residues. Germline values: CDR1 SGHNT, CDR2 YENEEA. As DNA, the CDR3 is TGTGCCAGCAGCCCTCGGCGGAGAGCGGGAGCTGGCGAGCAGTACTTC. Encoded protein: CASSPRRRAGAGEQYF.

The chain links TRBV10-3 to TRBJ2-5, with 10 positions matching TRBD2. The V gene end was trimmed by 8 bases and the J gene end by 5 bases; junction bases not matched to a gene: 14. The CDR3 runs to 16 residues. Germline CDR1 and CDR2: ENHRY and SYGVKD. The CDR3 reads CAIAGQAGGPKETQYF. The CDR3 DNA reads TGTGCCATCGCGGGGCAAGCGGGGGGGCCGAAGGAGACCCAGTACTTC.

V gene TRBV28 combines with J gene TRBJ1-2, with 10 positions matching TRBD1. In germline, CDR1 is MDHEN, CDR2 SYDVKM. The ends lost 6 bases at V and 8 bases at J; junction bases unmatched: 6. The CDR3 runs to 13 residues. The CDR3 coding sequence is TGTGCCAGCAGCACCGGGACAGGGGAGGGCTACACCTTC. Translating gives CASSTGTGEGYTF.

This chain connects TRBV4-1 to TRBJ2-7; 10 nucleotides line up with TRBD2. CDR1 MGHRA and CDR2 YSYEKL come from the germline V gene. CDR3 size: 14 residues. Trimming removed 3 bases from V and 2 bases from J; junction bases left unmatched: 1. The CDR3 DNA sequence: TGCGCCAGCAGCCACCTAGCGGGAGCCTACGAGCAGTACTTC. Translation gives CASSHLAGAYEQYF.

The chain recombines TRBV28 with TRBJ1-2; 8 nucleotides match TRBD1. The CDR3 consists of 12 residues. V dropped 7 bases and J dropped 12; count of bases not matched to a gene: 10. Germline CDR1 is MDHEN and CDR2 is SYDVKM. The CDR3: CASKNPGQEDTF. The CDR3 coding sequence is TGTGCCAGCAAGAACCCGGGACAGGAGGACACCTTC.

The chain employs TRBV5-6 and TRBJ1-1; D unclear. CDR1 and CDR2 from the germline V gene are SGHDT and YYEEEE. Trimming stripped 3 bases from V and 2 bases from J, with 2 bases between. This CDR3 has 11 amino acids. The CDR3 region has the DNA TGTGCCAGCAGCTCTAACACTGAAGCTTTCTTT. It encodes CASSSNTEAFF. Drawing the rest from reference TRBV5-6 and TRBJ1-1, the complete variable domain is DAGVTQSPTHLIKTRGQQVTLRCSPKSGHDTVSWYQQALGQGPQFIFQYYEEEERQRGNFPDRFSGHQFPNYSSELNVNALLLGDSALYLCASSSNTEAFFGQGTRLTVV.

The V call is TRBV10-3, the J call TRBJ2-7; D is possibly TRBD1 (6 bases). V was clipped by 6 bases and J by 7 bases, with 16 bases between them. Germline lookup yields CDR1 ENHRY and CDR2 SYGVKD. CDR3 length equals 13 residues. In DNA, the CDR3 is TGTGCCATCAGGACACAACAGGGAAGTGAGCAGTACTTC. The encoded protein is CAIRTQQGSEQYF.

The chain joins TRBV7-9 to TRBJ2-6; D gene unclear. Trimming stripped 0 bases from V and 1 base from J, with 7 bases between. This CDR3 has 16 amino acids. Germline V gene data show CDR1 as SEHNR and CDR2 as FQNEAQ (reference sequence). CDR3 protein: CASSLALRSGANVLTF. CDR3 nucleotides: TGTGCCAGCAGCTTAGCTCTCAGGTCTGGGGCCAACGTCCTGACTTTC.

The chain carries TRBV4-1 and TRBJ1-3, with D unresolved. With 0 bases removed from V and 2 bases from J, the gap between germline ends came to 8 bases. There are 15 residues in the CDR3. The germline V gene encodes CDR1 MGHRA and CDR2 YSYEKL. The CDR3 loop reads CASSQDPGTGNTIYF. CDR3 nucleotides: TGCGCCAGCAGCCAAGATCCGGGGACTGGAAACACCATATATTTT.

The CDR3: CASTIQGSNQPQHF. The CDR3 DNA sequence: TGTGCCAGTACAATTCAGGGTAGCAATCAGCCCCAGCATTTT. The rearrangement joins TRBV19 to TRBJ1-5; TRBD1 might be the D (5 bases). CDR1 is LNHDA, CDR2 SQIVND, per germline (reference sequence). Trimming took off 7 bases at V and 0 bases at J, with 10 bases between the two ends. The CDR3 length is 14 residues. Full variable domain (missing parts from reference TRBV19 and TRBJ1-5): DGGITQSPKYLFRKEGQNVTLSCEQNLNHDAMYWYRQDPGQGLRLIYYSQIVNDFQKGDIAEGYSVSREKKESFPLTVTSAQKNPTAFYLCASTIQGSNQPQHFGDGTRLSIL.

The V gene is TRBV28, the J gene TRBJ1-5; D is unclear. Per the germline V gene, CDR1 is MDHEN and CDR2 is SYDVKM. This CDR3 is built from 15 residues. Trimming pared 7 bases from V and 2 bases from J, leaving 15 bases between. CDR3 region: CASIRLRRGNQPQHF. DNA of the CDR3: TGTGCCAGCATTAGGTTGCGGAGAGGCAATCAGCCCCAGCATTTT.

V gene TRBV4-2 combines with J gene TRBJ2-1; D perhaps matches TRBD2 (5 bases). The CDR3 runs to 16 residues. Germline V gene data show CDR1 as LGHNA and CDR2 as YNFKEQ. Trimming shortened V by 1 base and J by 4 bases, and 14 bases separated the two germline ends. The CDR3 region is CASSQGGGSNYNEQFF. CDR3 bases: TGTGCCAGCAGCCAAGGAGGCGGGTCTAATTACAATGAGCAGTTCTTC.